This TCR beta chain was documented in a study of T cell responses to AZD1222 COVID-19 vaccine. Produced via immunoSEQ multiplex PCR; TCRdb's table is partial and in-frame only. The sample yields over 110,000 clones, around 90% seen once. The junction had 8 bases not matched to a gene; V was cut back by 6 bases and J by 4 bases. In germline, CDR1 is LGHDT, CDR2 YNNKEL (reference sequence). CDR3 length equals 15 residues. The sample here was peripheral blood, taken 28 days after the second AZD1222 dose. The gene calls are TRBV3-1 (or the pseudogene TRBV3-2) and TRBJ1-4; 7 nucleotides line up with TRBD1. The origin of this receptor is an adult who received the AZD1222 COVID-19 vaccine. CDR3 coding DNA: TGTGCCAGCAGTCGTACGGGACAGCTTAATGAAAAACTGTTTTTT. Protein: CASSRTGQLNEKLFF.